The 10 T cell receptor beta chains reported below all come from one sample, sequenced in a study of T cell repertoires in cytomegalovirus infection. For these receptors, no antigen is known. MiXCR, applied by TCRdb to the reads, yields one record per CDR3 protein. This table has about half a million distinct CDR3 sequences, 25% to 35% appearing once. Specimen: cultured PBMCs, collected from culture after CMV antigen stimulation. These receptors all stem from a human donor in good health (CMV status not recorded). Some clones in this sample may be carry-over from other donors' samples.

This clonotype was observed many times. V usage is TRBV6-1 and J usage is TRBJ2-1; no clear D gene. V lost 8 bases and J 7 bases, leaving 9 bases between the germline ends. Germline lookup yields CDR1 MNHNS and CDR2 SASEGT. The CDR3 is 11 residues long. The CDR3 is CASESRNEQFF. For the CDR3, the DNA is TGTGCCAGCGAAAGTCGTAATGAGCAGTTCTTC.

Only a few counts were recorded for this clonotype. The chain is built from TRBV4-1 and TRBJ1-1; weak D call: TRBD1 (6 bases). The CDR3 has 15 amino acids. Germline values: CDR1 MGHRA, CDR2 YSYEKL. Trimming removed 0 bases at V and 5 bases at J, with 13 bases between. This CDR3 is CASSQDRGGGTEAFF. CDR3 coding DNA: TGCGCCAGCAGCCAAGATCGAGGGGGAGGGACTGAAGCTTTCTTT.

The rearrangement links TRBV6-6 to TRBJ2-1, with D perhaps matching TRBD1 or TRBD2 (5 bases each). The germline V and J ends were trimmed by 6 bases and 9 bases, with 18 bases remaining between them. This CDR3 has 14 amino acids. From germline, CDR1 is MNHNY and CDR2 SVGAGI (reference sequence). The CDR3 here is CASSGTQYTGEQFF. CDR3 coding DNA: TGTGCCAGCAGCGGGACCCAATACACGGGTGAGCAGTTCTTC.

The chain combines TRBV20-1 with TRBJ2-2, with a weak D call TRBD2 (6 bases). Deletions cut 6 bases from V and 2 bases from J, with 10 bases between. Germline CDR1 DFQATT, CDR2 SNEGSKA (reference sequence). There are 13 residues in the CDR3. The CDR3 region is CSARRGNTGELFF. The CDR3 bases are TGCAGTGCGAGGAGGGGTAACACCGGGGAGCTGTTTTTT.

J is TRBJ1-2 and V is TRBV20-1; D is possibly TRBD1 (6 bases). The V and J ends lost 5 bases and 3 bases respectively, with 16 bases between them. This CDR3 has 14 residues. Germline CDR1 reads DFQATT; CDR2 reads SNEGSKA (reference sequence). The CDR3, as DNA: TGCAGTGCTCTTCAAGTGGACAGATACTATGGCTACACCTTC. This gives the protein CSALQVDRYYGYTF.

Only a few counts were recorded for this clonotype. The chain links TRBV29-1 to TRBJ2-1; a weak D match, TRBD2 (5 bases). The germline CDR1 and CDR2 sequences are SQVTM and ANQGSEA. V lost 4 bases, J lost 3 bases, and 13 bases lay in between. This CDR3 has 14 residues. CDR3 nucleotides: TGCAGCGTTGTAACTAGTCAGGACTACAATGAGCAGTTCTTC. It specifies CSVVTSQDYNEQFF.

The chain joins TRBV27 to TRBJ1-2; 8 bases are a match to TRBD1. The J segment lost 2 bases and the V segment lost 0 bases, leaving 8 bases of the junction unmatched. Germline V gives CDR1 MNHEY, CDR2 SMNVEV (reference sequence). The CDR3 length is 17 residues. The CDR3 DNA reads TGTGCCAGCAGTTTATCGATTCAGGGGGCGCAGAACTATGGCTACACCTTC. This codes for CASSLSIQGAQNYGYTF.

The chain has TRBV24-1 and TRBJ2-2; D might be TRBD1 (6 bases). V shed 12 bases and J shed 0 bases, with 7 bases lying between them. From germline, CDR1 is KGHDR and CDR2 SFDVKD. The CDR3 covers 12 residues. CDR3 sequence (DNA): TGTGCCGGACAGTCGAACACCGGGGAGCTGTTTTTT. Its protein product is CAGQSNTGELFF.

This sequence joins TRBV7-8 and TRBJ1-3; D is uncertain. V lost 2 bases, J lost 8 bases, and 16 bases lay in between. This CDR3 region has 15 residues. Germline lookup yields CDR1 SGHVS and CDR2 FQNEAQ. Written as DNA, the CDR3 is TGTGCCAGCAGCTTACCCCCCCCACTCTTGGACACCATATATTTT. Translated: CASSLPPPLLDTIYF.

In this sample, this clonotype turned up a few times. The J gene is TRBJ2-1, the V gene TRBV7-2; 14 bases are a match to TRBD2. The ends lost 1 base at V and 14 bases at J; junction bases unmatched: 10. Germline values: CDR1 SGHTA, CDR2 FQGNSA. This CDR3 region has 16 residues. CDR3 coding DNA: TGTGCCAGCAGCTTAGGGCCCGGGACTAGCGGGAGAGAAGAGTTCTTC. Residues: CASSLGPGTSGREEFF.